Listed here are 22 T cell receptor beta chains from one sample, sequenced in a study of T cells in Graves' hyperthyroidism and ophthalmopathy. What was amplified from RNA transcripts were TCR beta CDR3 regions. With the HTBI primer set, the TCR CDR3 went through a first round of RT-PCR. TCRdb re-called the multiplex PCR reads through MiXCR, storing one row per CDR3 protein. The repertoire includes 750,000 to 900,000 distinct CDR3 sequences, about two fifths of them detected once, and approximately 8.7% sits in the top ten. The sample consisted of blood. Receptor source: a man younger than 35 with Graves' hyperthyroidism.

This rearrangement joins TRBV2 to TRBJ2-5; D is possibly TRBD2 (6 bases). The CDR3 has 11 amino acids. CDR1 SNHLY and CDR2 FYNNEI come from the germline V gene. V gave up 9 bases and J gave up 9 bases, with 14 bases separating them. Here the CDR3 DNA reads TGTGCCAGTAGCATCGGGGAGGCCCAGTACTTC. Its translation is CASSIGEAQYF.

This clonotype showed up many times. For the CDR3, the DNA is TGTGCCACCAGACAGGCCTCCCTGAACACTGAAGCTTTCTTT. Its translation is CATRQASLNTEAFF. The chain employs TRBV10-3 and TRBJ1-1; D possibly corresponds to TRBD1 (6 bases). The CDR3 consists of 14 residues. V shed 10 bases and J shed 0 bases, with 15 bases lying between them. CDR1 and CDR2 (germline): ENHRY, SYGVKD.

Comments on this clonotype: At one of its ends the junction is not consistent with the germline gene, which may arise from a read error. The chain has TRBV2 and TRBJ1-2; TRBD1 is a possible D gene (6 bases). Germline CDR1 reads SNHLY; CDR2 reads FYNNEI. This CDR3 is 16 amino acids long. The CDR3 loop is CASSEARQAANYGCTF. CDR3 nucleotides: TGTGCCAGCAGTGAAGCGCGACAGGCAGCTAACTATGGCTGCACCTTC. The full variable domain, rest sourced from reference TRBV2 and TRBJ1-2, is EPEVTQTPSHQVTQMGQEVILRCVPISNHLYFYWYRQILGQKVEFLVSFYNNEISEKSEIFDDQFSVERPDGSNFTLKIRSTKLEDSAMYFCASSEARQAANYGCTFGSGTRLTVV.

The count of this clonotype is one. V is TRBV7-3 and J is TRBJ2-7, with D perhaps assigned TRBD1 or TRBD2 (5 bases each). TRBJ2-1 explains the end of the DNA better; the J call may be wrong. Per the germline V gene, CDR1 is SGHTA and CDR2 is FQGTGA. The CDR3 is 15 amino acids. In DNA form, the CDR3 reads TGTGCCAGCAGCTTAAATCGGGACGGTGCAAATGAGCAGTTCTTC. Residues: CASSLNRDGANEQFF.

There are a few counts of this clonotype. The V call is TRBV7-9, the J call TRBJ1-4; D is unclear. CDR3 length equals 16 residues. Germline lookup yields CDR1 SEHNR and CDR2 FQNEAQ (reference sequence). V dropped 6 bases and J dropped 7 bases, with 21 bases sitting between them. CDR3 protein: CASSPPGYTVGEKLFF. In DNA, the CDR3 is TGTGCCAGCAGTCCCCCCGGGTACACAGTTGGTGAAAAACTGTTTTTT.

This clonotype was observed many times. The chain recombines TRBV6-5 with TRBJ1-6; D remains ambiguous. The CDR3 has 12 residues. Germline V gives CDR1 MNHEY, CDR2 SVGAGI. Trimming removed 1 base at V and 10 bases at J, with 5 bases between. DNA for the CDR3: TGTGCCAGCAGTTACTTGGGGTCACCCCTCCACTTT. Translated, it gives CASSYLGSPLHF.

The chain has TRBV11-3 and TRBJ2-5; TRBD2 matches 7 bases. Trimming removed 1 base from V and 7 bases from J; junction bases left unmatched: 18. The germline V gene has CDR1 SGHNT and CDR2 YENEEA. The CDR3 sequence is 18 residues long. Here the CDR3 DNA reads TGTGCCAGCAGCTTAGGGGGTCGCGGGAGTACAGAGGATATGACCCAGTACTTC. This encodes CASSLGGRGSTEDMTQYF.

This clonotype showed up many times. The genes are TRBV10-3 and TRBJ1-1; 9 nucleotides line up with TRBD1. The V gene's germline CDR1 is ENHRY and CDR2 SYGVKD. The CDR3 spans 15 residues. Unmatched junction bases numbered 7, after V lost 2 bases and J lost 6 bases. The CDR3 DNA reads as TGTGCCATCAGTGAGGGGACAGGGAAGATTGCTGAAGCTTTCTTT. The encoded protein is CAISEGTGKIAEAFF.

There are many counts of this clonotype. The chain has TRBV7-2 and TRBJ1-1; the D is unclear. CDR1 SGHTA and CDR2 FQGNSA come from the germline V gene. Trimming left V 1 base short and J 3 bases short, with 9 bases between. The CDR3 length is 14 residues. The CDR3 loop reads CASSLVGMYTEAFF. Here the CDR3 DNA reads TGTGCCAGCAGCTTAGTAGGGATGTACACTGAAGCTTTCTTT. The full variable domain, in which reference TRBV7-2 and TRBJ1-1 provide the parts outside the CDR3, is GAGVSQSPSNKVTEKGKDVELRCDPISGHTALYWYRQSLGQGLEFLIYFQGNSAPDKSGLPSDRFSAERTGGSVSTLTIQRTQQEDSAVYLCASSLVGMYTEAFFGQGTRLTVV.

This chain connects TRBV6-5 to TRBJ1-2; D is possibly TRBD1 (6 bases). Germline-derived CDR1 and CDR2 are MNHEY and SVGAGI. V lost 7 bases to trimming and J lost 2 bases, with 14 bases between them. The CDR3 spans 14 residues. This CDR3 is CASTLEGENYGYTF. DNA of the CDR3: TGTGCCAGCACCCTAGAGGGGGAAAACTATGGCTACACCTTC.

V and J are TRBV6-1 and TRBJ1-2; TRBD1 matches at 8 bases. The CDR3 sequence is 15 residues long. V shed 6 bases, J shed 2 bases, and the junction held 8 bases outside the gene matches. CDR1 MNHNS and CDR2 SASEGT come from the germline V gene. CDR3 in DNA: TGTGCCAGCAGATTCCTGACAGGGGCGAACTATGGCTACACCTTC. Translating gives CASRFLTGANYGYTF.

This clonotype was detected once. This chain links TRBV29-1 with TRBJ2-5; no clear D. Trimming pared 6 bases from V and 5 bases from J, leaving 16 bases between. The CDR3 runs to 13 residues. From germline, CDR1 is SQVTM and CDR2 ANQGSEA. CDR3 loop: CSVARMNTETQYF. CDR3 nucleotide sequence: TGCAGCGTCGCGAGGATGAACACTGAGACCCAGTACTTC.

V is TRBV15 and J is TRBJ1-2; weak D call: TRBD1 (5 bases). This CDR3 has 12 amino acids. Germline CDR1 is LNHNV and CDR2 is YYDKDF (reference sequence). Trimming left V 5 bases short and J 6 bases short, with 10 bases between. CDR3: CATSYLGDGYTF. For the CDR3, the DNA is TGTGCCACCAGCTATCTAGGGGATGGCTACACCTTC.

This clonotype was seen at least ten times. CDR3 protein: CSVGPLVSNTEAFF. The DNA for the CDR3 is TGCAGCGTTGGTCCTTTGGTTTCGAACACTGAAGCTTTCTTT. V usage is TRBV29-1 and J usage is TRBJ1-1; D is unclear. The CDR3 contains 14 residues. Trimming pared 4 bases from V and 1 base from J, leaving 13 bases between. Looked up from germline, CDR1 is SQVTM and CDR2 is ANQGSEA.

This clonotype has only one observation. A clone one base away is much larger, so this may be a read error. This rearrangement joins TRBV20-1 to TRBJ2-7, with D unclear. CDR3 length: 13 amino acids. Germline assignment: CDR1 DFQATT and CDR2 SNEGSKA (reference sequence). The V end lost 1 base, the J end lost 0 bases, and 7 bases lay between the germline ends. This CDR3 reads CSARAQSSYEQYF. As DNA, the CDR3 is TGCAGTGCTAGAGCCCAAAGCTCCTACGAGCAGTACTTC.

The rearrangement uses TRBV5-1 and TRBJ2-7, with D maybe TRBD1 (5 bases). Looked up from germline, CDR1 is SGHRS and CDR2 is YFSETQ. V was trimmed by 0 bases and J by 3 bases, leaving 10 bases between them. This CDR3 region has 14 residues. The CDR3 sequence: CASSLGTRSYEQYF. In nucleotides, the CDR3 is TGCGCCAGCAGCTTGGGGACAAGAAGCTACGAGCAGTACTTC.

This clonotype was picked up a small number of times. The chain links TRBV7-2 to TRBJ1-5; 7 nucleotides agree with TRBD1. The CDR3 length is 18 residues. Germline V gene data show CDR1 as SGHTA and CDR2 as FQGNSA. Trimming at V came to 3 bases and at J to 0 bases, leaving 11 bases not matched to a gene. CDR3 residues: CASSFSGTASYSNQPQHF. CDR3 bases: TGTGCCAGCAGCTTTAGTGGGACAGCAAGTTATAGCAATCAGCCCCAGCATTTT. Full variable domain (rest looked up from reference TRBV7-2 and TRBJ1-5): GAGVSQSPSNKVTEKGKDVELRCDPISGHTALYWYRQSLGQGLEFLIYFQGNSAPDKSGLPSDRFSAERTGGSVSTLTIQRTQQEDSAVYLCASSFSGTASYSNQPQHFGDGTRLSIL.

V and J are TRBV29-1 and TRBJ1-4, with TRBD1 identical over 9 bases. Germline V gene sequence: CDR1 SQVTM, CDR2 ANQGSEA. Unmatched junction bases numbered 10, after V lost 6 bases and J lost 8 bases. The CDR3 has 14 residues. CDR3 bases: TGCAGCGTCTCCGACAGGGGGGCCCGGGAAAAACTGTTTTTT. Translation: CSVSDRGAREKLFF.

There are many counts of this clonotype. This chain links TRBV20-1 with TRBJ2-7, with D possibly matching TRBD2 (5 bases). Germline V CDR1 and CDR2: DFQATT, SNEGSKA (reference sequence). This CDR3 region has 13 residues. The V and J ends lost 1 base and 3 bases respectively, with 10 bases between them. As DNA, the CDR3 is TGCAGTGCTAGAGGGCTAGCTTTCTACGAGCAGTACTTC. Protein product: CSARGLAFYEQYF.

The V and J genes are TRBV7-6 and TRBJ2-2, with D perhaps matching TRBD2 (6 bases). Germline CDR1 SGHVS, CDR2 FNYEAQ. The CDR3 is 15 amino acids. The V gene lost 3 bases and the J gene lost 5 bases, with 13 bases spanning the gap. The CDR3, as DNA: TGTGCCAGCAGCTTGGTCGGGGGTCCAACCGGGGAGCTGTTTTTT. Protein sequence: CASSLVGGPTGELFF. The full variable domain, rest sourced from reference TRBV7-6 and TRBJ2-2, is GAGVSQSPRYKVTKRGQDVALRCDPISGHVSLYWYRQALGQGPEFLTYFNYEAQQDKSGLPNDRFSAERPEGSISTLTIQRTEQRDSAMYRCASSLVGGPTGELFFGEGSRLTVL.

Of note for this clonotype: This is likely a read error, given that the CDR3 carries no conserved phenylalanine or tryptophan at its end. Because the CDR3's place on the DNA is in doubt, the DNA is left out and the CDR3 is given as listed by TCRdb. CDR3 region: CASSGQGADT. The chain recombines TRBV9 with TRBJ1-3; TRBD1 reflects the table's D call only, with no check against the DNA. The germline V gene has CDR1 SGDLS and CDR2 YYNGEE. Including both end residues, the CDR3 is 10 amino acids long.

V is TRBV7-2 and J is TRBJ2-7; D remains ambiguous. Germline loops: CDR1 SGHTA, CDR2 FQGNSA. Trimming shortened V by 5 bases and J by 6 bases, and 14 bases separated the two germline ends. This CDR3 contains 13 residues. The CDR3 sequence is CASSPRKRGEQYF. The CDR3 DNA reads TGTGCCAGCAGCCCCCGGAAGCGAGGCGAGCAGTACTTC.